This T cell receptor beta chain originates from a study of T cell responses to AZD1222 COVID-19 vaccine. Details on this clone: The antigen remains undetermined.

Generated by immunoSEQ multiplex PCR, the TCRdb table keeps only in-frame clones and is missing some. This specimen shows under 150,000 clones; the ten leading clones hold 2.2%. General study points: Reportedly, close to half of spike-specific TCRs are directed against unmutated variant regions. Mostly white British, mostly female donors; authors suggested clonal diversity may be underestimated. There were vaccine-associated CD4 TCRs across spike, dominant at 160-218 and 743-854. At study baseline, merely five or six AZD1222 recipients were seropositive.

The CDR3 consists of 13 residues. Germline loops: CDR1 SGDLS, CDR2 YYNGEE. V lost 4 bases and J 4 bases, leaving 11 bases between the germline ends. The sequenced material came from peripheral blood. The chain is built from TRBV9 and TRBJ1-2; D is unresolved. The TCR sequence derives from an adult in good health. CDR3 DNA: TGTGCCAGCAGCCCTAGTGGCAGCTATGGCTACACCTTC. It codes for CASSPSGSYGYTF.